These T cell receptor beta chains were read from a single sample in a study of T cells and Merkel cell carcinoma outcomes. Measured with immunoSEQ multiplex PCR; TCRdb has only the in-frame clones, and not every one. The sample carries about 15,000 clones, 75% to 85% recorded once. Input material: tumor tissue from Merkel cell carcinoma. The receptors stem from a human donor with Merkel cell carcinoma. Each CDR3 is given with its conserved first and last residue. Each record gives: V gene, D gene, J gene, clone size, CDR3 protein, CDR3 DNA. The D gene is left open where the match is weak. Clone size is not always given. Where it is, it says once, few, many or a class for expanded clones.

v_gene: TRBV7-8; d_gene: NA; j_gene: TRBJ1-1; abundance: NA; CDR3aa: CASSPGRLNTEAFF; CDR3nt: TGTGCCAGCAGCCCTGGACGTCTGAACACTGAAGCTTTCTTT
v_gene: TRBV4-2; d_gene: NA; j_gene: TRBJ2-1; abundance: once; CDR3aa: CASSGGSYNEQFF; CDR3nt: TGTGCCAGCAGCGGGGGATCCTACAATGAGCAGTTCTTC
v_gene: TRBV11-2; d_gene: NA; j_gene: TRBJ1-1; abundance: few; CDR3aa: CANTGNTEAFF; CDR3nt: TGTGCCAACACGGGGAACACTGAAGCTTTCTTT
v_gene: TRBV5-1; d_gene: NA; j_gene: TRBJ2-6; abundance: NA; CDR3aa: CASSSDIFPANVLTF; CDR3nt: TGCGCCAGCAGCTCGGACATCTTTCCCGCCAACGTCCTGACTTTC
v_gene: TRBV10-3; d_gene: NA; j_gene: TRBJ1-5; abundance: NA; CDR3aa: CAITQGSNQPQHF; CDR3nt: TGTGCCATCACCCAGGGGAGCAATCAGCCCCAGCATTTT
v_gene: TRBV18; d_gene: NA; j_gene: TRBJ1-5; abundance: few; CDR3aa: CASSPDRIHSNQPQHF; CDR3nt: TGTGCCAGCTCACCTGACAGGATTCATAGCAATCAGCCCCAGCATTTT
v_gene: TRBV28; d_gene: NA; j_gene: TRBJ1-1; abundance: NA; CDR3aa: CASAPGGMNTEAFF; CDR3nt: TGTGCCAGCGCCCCCGGCGGGATGAACACTGAAGCTTTCTTT
v_gene: TRBV5-6; d_gene: NA; j_gene: TRBJ1-1; abundance: few; CDR3aa: CASSLPGGFAFF; CDR3nt: TGTGCCAGCAGCCTCCCCGGGGGGTTTGCTTTCTTT
v_gene: TRBV6-5; d_gene: TRBD1; j_gene: TRBJ2-7; abundance: NA; CDR3aa: CASSYVGTGVHEQYF; CDR3nt: TGTGCCAGCAGTTACGTTGGGACAGGGGTCCACGAGCAGTACTTC
v_gene: TRBV4-1; d_gene: TRBD1; j_gene: TRBJ1-1; abundance: NA; CDR3aa: CASSHYFQGVTEAFF; CDR3nt: TGCGCCAGCAGCCATTATTTCCAGGGGGTCACTGAAGCTTTCTTT
v_gene: TRBV27; d_gene: TRBD2; j_gene: TRBJ2-1; abundance: NA; CDR3aa: CASSLTSGINEQFF; CDR3nt: TGTGCCAGCAGTTTGACTAGCGGGATAAATGAGCAGTTCTTC
v_gene: TRBV27; d_gene: TRBD2; j_gene: TRBJ2-2; abundance: NA; CDR3aa: CATASGRNPGELFF; CDR3nt: TGTGCCACCGCTAGCGGGAGGAACCCCGGGGAGCTGTTTTTT
v_gene: TRBV15; d_gene: NA; j_gene: TRBJ2-5; abundance: NA; CDR3aa: CASSPSDRVLAETQYF; CDR3nt: TGTGCCAGCTCCCCCTCGGACAGAGTTTTGGCGGAGACCCAGTACTTC
v_gene: TRBV29-1; d_gene: TRBD1; j_gene: TRBJ2-3; abundance: NA; CDR3aa: CSVGQGQGRTSTDTQYF; CDR3nt: TGCAGCGTTGGTCAAGGACAGGGCCGTACTAGCACAGATACGCAGTATTTT
v_gene: TRBV21-1; d_gene: NA; j_gene: TRBJ2-2; abundance: few; CDR3aa: CASSKVPGRCRTGELFF; CDR3nt: TGTGCCAGCAGCAAAGTCCCGGGGAGGTGTCGAACCGGGGAGCTGTTTTTT
v_gene: TRBV6-1; d_gene: NA; j_gene: TRBJ1-5; abundance: NA; CDR3aa: CASTNQRVTNQPQHF; CDR3nt: TGTGCCAGCACCAACCAAAGAGTGACTAATCAGCCCCAGCATTTT
v_gene: TRBV6-6; d_gene: TRBD1; j_gene: TRBJ1-4; abundance: NA; CDR3aa: CASSQNRGEKLFF; CDR3nt: TGTGCCAGCAGCCAGAACAGGGGTGAAAAACTGTTTTTT
v_gene: TRBV7-9; d_gene: TRBD2; j_gene: TRBJ2-1; abundance: NA; CDR3aa: CASSLGLAEGYEQFF; CDR3nt: TGTGCCAGCAGCTTAGGTCTAGCGGAGGGGTATGAGCAGTTCTTC
v_gene: TRBV5-8; d_gene: NA; j_gene: TRBJ2-2; abundance: NA; CDR3aa: CASSSRPDTGELFF; CDR3nt: TGTGCCAGCAGCTCAAGGCCAGACACCGGGGAGCTGTTTTTT
v_gene: TRBV2; d_gene: NA; j_gene: TRBJ2-1; abundance: NA; CDR3aa: CASRGTATYNEQFF; CDR3nt: TGTGCCAGCAGAGGGACGGCAACCTACAATGAGCAGTTCTTC
v_gene: TRBV5-4; d_gene: TRBD1; j_gene: TRBJ2-7; abundance: NA; CDR3aa: CASRSGTGSGEQYF; CDR3nt: TGTGCCAGCAGGTCCGGGACAGGGTCGGGCGAGCAGTACTTC
v_gene: TRBV5-5; d_gene: NA; j_gene: TRBJ2-5; abundance: NA; CDR3aa: CASSSWQSETQYF; CDR3nt: TGTGCCAGCAGCTCCTGGCAGTCGGAGACCCAGTACTTC
v_gene: TRBV18; d_gene: NA; j_gene: TRBJ1-1; abundance: NA; CDR3aa: CASSITRTTWNTEAFF; CDR3nt: TGTGCCAGCTCTATAACGCGGACAACCTGGAACACTGAAGCTTTCTTT
v_gene: TRBV6-6; d_gene: TRBD1; j_gene: TRBJ2-7; abundance: NA; CDR3aa: CASSFGQASSYEQYF; CDR3nt: TGTGCCAGCAGTTTCGGACAGGCCAGCTCCTACGAGCAGTACTTC
v_gene: TRBV5-6; d_gene: NA; j_gene: TRBJ2-7; abundance: NA; CDR3aa: CASSLVQGFSEQYF; CDR3nt: TGTGCCAGCAGCTTGGTGCAGGGATTCTCCGAGCAGTACTTC
v_gene: TRBV23-1; d_gene: NA; j_gene: TRBJ1-1; abundance: few; CDR3aa: CASSQTGTNTEAFF; CDR3nt: TGCGCCAGCAGTCAGACAGGAACGAACACTGAAGCTTTCTTT
v_gene: TRBV28; d_gene: TRBD1; j_gene: TRBJ2-7; abundance: few; CDR3aa: CASSQTGTGLSYEQYF; CDR3nt: TGTGCCAGCAGCCAAACCGGGACAGGGCTGTCCTACGAGCAGTACTTC
v_gene: TRBV7-9; d_gene: NA; j_gene: TRBJ2-1; abundance: NA; CDR3aa: CASSSGYHNEQFF; CDR3nt: TGTGCCAGCAGCTCAGGGTACCACAATGAGCAGTTCTTC
v_gene: TRBV10-2; d_gene: TRBD2; j_gene: TRBJ2-1; abundance: NA; CDR3aa: CASSEPGTSGRGYNEQFF; CDR3nt: TGCGCCAGCAGTGAGCCGGGGACTAGCGGGAGGGGGTACAATGAGCAGTTCTTC
v_gene: TRBV19; d_gene: TRBD2; j_gene: TRBJ2-7; abundance: NA; CDR3aa: CASSMGLGVWDEQYF; CDR3nt: TGTGCCAGTAGTATGGGACTAGGAGTCTGGGACGAGCAGTACTTC
v_gene: TRBV30; d_gene: NA; j_gene: TRBJ1-2; abundance: NA; CDR3aa: CAWSRDENYGYTF; CDR3nt: TGTGCCTGGAGTCGAGACGAAAACTATGGCTACACCTTC
v_gene: TRBV11-2; d_gene: TRBD2; j_gene: TRBJ2-2; abundance: NA; CDR3aa: CASTPLAAYTGELFF; CDR3nt: TGTGCCAGCACCCCTCTAGCGGCGTACACCGGGGAGCTGTTTTTT
v_gene: TRBV15; d_gene: NA; j_gene: TRBJ1-4; abundance: once; CDR3aa: CATSRDIDEKLFF; CDR3nt: TGTGCCACCAGCAGAGACATCGATGAAAAACTGTTTTTT
v_gene: TRBV2; d_gene: NA; j_gene: TRBJ1-2; abundance: few; CDR3aa: CASSREQGISGGYTF; CDR3nt: TGTGCCAGCAGCAGAGAACAGGGCATCTCGGGTGGCTACACCTTC
v_gene: TRBV21-1; d_gene: NA; j_gene: TRBJ1-5; abundance: NA; CDR3aa: CASSKLKRGGDQPQHF; CDR3nt: TGTGCCAGCAGCAAGCTCAAGAGAGGGGGCGATCAGCCCCAGCATTTT
v_gene: TRBV6-1; d_gene: TRBD1; j_gene: TRBJ2-1; abundance: NA; CDR3aa: CASRSGTGEYNEQFF; CDR3nt: TGTGCCAGCAGATCCGGGACAGGGGAATACAATGAGCAGTTCTTC
v_gene: TRBV28; d_gene: TRBD2; j_gene: TRBJ2-7; abundance: NA; CDR3aa: CASRIGTSGYEQYF; CDR3nt: TGTGCCAGCAGGATTGGGACTAGCGGCTACGAGCAGTACTTC
v_gene: TRBV28; d_gene: NA; j_gene: TRBJ1-2; abundance: few; CDR3aa: CASSLPRAFYGYTF; CDR3nt: TGTGCCAGCAGTTTACCCCGGGCCTTCTATGGCTACACCTTC
v_gene: TRBV11-1; d_gene: NA; j_gene: TRBJ1-1; abundance: NA; CDR3aa: CASSLKGEATEAFF; CDR3nt: TGTGCCAGCAGCTTAAAAGGGGAGGCCACTGAAGCTTTCTTT
v_gene: TRBV30; d_gene: NA; j_gene: TRBJ1-6; abundance: once; CDR3aa: CAWSLGESYNSPLHF; CDR3nt: TGTGCCTGGAGTCTGGGCGAGTCCTATAATTCACCCCTCCACTTT
v_gene: TRBV20-1; d_gene: NA; j_gene: TRBJ2-5; abundance: NA; CDR3aa: CSAKQETQYF; CDR3nt: TGCAGTGCGAAACAAGAGACCCAGTACTTC
v_gene: TRBV28; d_gene: NA; j_gene: TRBJ1-2; abundance: once; CDR3aa: CASSFLGGLGYTF; CDR3nt: TGTGCCAGCAGTTTTCTTGGGGGGCTCGGCTACACCTTC
v_gene: TRBV20-1; d_gene: NA; j_gene: TRBJ2-1; abundance: NA; CDR3aa: CSASRGNEQFF; CDR3nt: TGCAGTGCCTCTAGGGGGAATGAGCAGTTCTTC
v_gene: TRBV5-1; d_gene: TRBD1; j_gene: TRBJ1-1; abundance: NA; CDR3aa: CASSLAPGGVTEAFF; CDR3nt: TGCGCCAGCAGCTTGGCCCCAGGGGGCGTGACTGAAGCTTTCTTT
v_gene: TRBV6-6; d_gene: NA; j_gene: TRBJ1-6; abundance: few; CDR3aa: CASSRYSPLHF; CDR3nt: TGTGCCAGCAGTCGATATTCACCCCTCCACTTT
v_gene: TRBV19; d_gene: NA; j_gene: TRBJ1-5; abundance: once; CDR3aa: CASSTPGIRLSNQPQHF; CDR3nt: TGTGCCAGTAGTACCCCGGGTATTCGGTTAAGCAATCAGCCCCAGCATTTT
v_gene: TRBV19; d_gene: NA; j_gene: TRBJ1-5; abundance: once; CDR3aa: CASSIPGNNQPQHF; CDR3nt: TGTGCCAGTAGTATCCCAGGGAACAATCAGCCCCAGCATTTT
v_gene: TRBV28; d_gene: NA; j_gene: TRBJ2-7; abundance: NA; CDR3aa: CASSLYTYEQYF; CDR3nt: TGTGCCAGCAGCTTATATACGTACGAGCAGTACTTC